One and the same sample provided the 2 T cell receptor beta chains below, sequenced in a study of blood T cell repertoires in COVID-19. Clones were read by immunoSEQ multiplex PCR, and TCRdb kept only the in-frame ones, dropping some. Among a few hundred thousand clones, 88% were seen once, and the ten largest hold over 0.9%. The sequenced sample consisted of PBMCs or T cells enriched from blood (not recorded which). These receptors all stem from a woman in her twenties or thirties who had been exposed to COVID-19.

This chain's CDR3 is CASSLGQGAPEEYF. DNA of the CDR3: TGTGCCAGCAGCTTAGGCCAGGGGGCGCCGGAGGAGTACTTC. This rearrangement joins TRBV7-9 to TRBJ2-7; 8 bases match TRBD1. CDR1 is SEHNR, CDR2 FQNEAQ, per germline (reference sequence). The V segment lost 1 base and the J segment 11 bases; nucleotides outside the gene matches: 10. CDR3 length equals 14 residues.

This rearrangement joins TRBV5-1 to TRBJ1-4, with D possibly TRBD1 on 5 matching bases. Germline V lookup: CDR1 SGHRS, CDR2 YFSETQ. The CDR3 consists of 13 residues. Trimming pared 5 bases from V and 1 base from J, leaving 6 bases between. CDR3 residues: CASRGGTNEKLFF. The CDR3 nucleotides read TGCGCCAGCAGGGGGGGAACTAATGAAAAACTGTTTTTT.